Listed below are T cell receptor beta chains from one sample, sequenced in a study of blood T cell repertoires in COVID-19. TCRdb's table, derived via immunoSEQ multiplex PCR, lists solely in-frame clones and lacks some. The profile shows around 230,000 clones, 88% of them singletons. Sequenced sample: peripheral blood. These receptors came from a man between 35 and 55 years old with acute or convalescent COVID-19. Both conserved end residues are part of each CDR3. The D gene is left open where the match is weak. Some rows have no size entry. The others give once, few or many, or a class for an expanded clone.

TRBJ2-7,TRBV27,once,.,TGTGCCAGCAGTTTAGCCAGGGCCTCCTACGAGCAGTACTTC,CASSLARASYEQYF
TRBJ2-1,TRBV11-2,.,.,TGTGCCAGCAGCCTAGTAGGGGGGGACTACAATGAGCAGTTCTTC,CASSLVGGDYNEQFF
TRBJ2-3,TRBV7-3,.,TRBD2,TGTGCCAGCAGCTTAACGTTAGCGGGAGCCACAGATACGCAGTATTTT,CASSLTLAGATDTQYF
TRBJ2-1,TRBV7-3,.,TRBD2,TGTGCCAGCAGCCCATTTAGCGGGAGGCCTAGCTCCTACAATGAGCAGTTCTTC,CASSPFSGRPSSYNEQFF
TRBJ2-1,TRBV24-1,.,TRBD2,TGTGCCACCAGTGAGAGGACTAGCGGGATACTTTACAATGAGCAGTTCTTC,CATSERTSGILYNEQFF
TRBJ2-7,TRBV7-9,few,TRBD1,TGTGCCAGCAGCTTAGGGAGGTCGGGACAGGCCTACGAGCAGTACTTC,CASSLGRSGQAYEQYF
TRBJ1-5,TRBV7-9,.,TRBD1,TGTGCCAGCAGCTTAGCTGCGGCAGGGGGCAATTCGGATCAGCCCCAGCATTTT,CASSLAAAGGNSDQPQHF
TRBJ1-5,TRBV5-8,.,TRBD1,TGTGCCAGCAGCTTGGCCGGGACAGGGGGAAAGCCCCAGCATTTT,CASSLAGTGGKPQHF
TRBJ2-5,TRBV4-2,.,TRBD2,TGTGCCAGCAGCCAAGGAAGCGGGGCCCAAGAGACCCAGTACTTC,CASSQGSGAQETQYF
TRBJ2-7,TRBV7-9,.,TRBD2,TGTGCCAGCAGCTTTGGACTAGCGGCCTCCTACGAGCAGTACTTC,CASSFGLAASYEQYF
TRBJ1-1,TRBV6-5,.,.,TGTGCCACCAGGGGCCCGAACACTGAAGCTTTCTTT,CATRGPNTEAFF
TRBJ2-6,TRBV7-6,.,TRBD2,TGTGCCAGCAGCTTTCTATATAGCGGGGGGCCAATCTCTGGGGCCAACGTCCTGACTTTC,CASSFLYSGGPISGANVLTF
TRBJ2-1,TRBV7-9,.,TRBD2,TGTGCCAGCAGCCCACCCGGCGGGGGGCCGAGCTCCTACAATGAGCAGTTCTTC,CASSPPGGGPSSYNEQFF
TRBJ1-1,TRBV27,.,TRBD1,TGTGCCAGCAGTCCATACAGGGGGCAGGCCACTGAAGCTTTCTTT,CASSPYRGQATEAFF
TRBJ2-4,TRBV5-1,.,TRBD1,TGCGCCAGCAGCTTGGGGGGACAGGGGGCCGTTCTAGCCAAAAACATTCAGTACTTC,CASSLGGQGAVLAKNIQYF